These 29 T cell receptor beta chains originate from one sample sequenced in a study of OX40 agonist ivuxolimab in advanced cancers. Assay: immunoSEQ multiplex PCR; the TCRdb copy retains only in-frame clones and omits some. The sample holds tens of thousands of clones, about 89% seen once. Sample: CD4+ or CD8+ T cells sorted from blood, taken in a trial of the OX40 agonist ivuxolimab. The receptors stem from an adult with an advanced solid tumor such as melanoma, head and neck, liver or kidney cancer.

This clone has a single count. The CDR3 region has the DNA TGTGCCAGCAGCCTTAGGGGTAACAGGGAGCGTCAGCCCCAGCATTTT. It codes for CASSLRGNRERQPQHF. The chain joins TRBV21-1 to TRBJ1-5; TRBD1, the table's D call, lacks a check against the DNA. TRBV21-1 is annotated as a pseudogene. The CDR3 is 16 residues long.

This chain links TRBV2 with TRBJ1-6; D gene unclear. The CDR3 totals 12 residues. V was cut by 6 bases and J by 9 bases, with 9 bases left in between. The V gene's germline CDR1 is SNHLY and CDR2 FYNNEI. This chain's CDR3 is CASSANFSPLHF. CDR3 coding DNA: TGTGCCAGCAGCGCAAATTTTTCACCCCTCCACTTT.

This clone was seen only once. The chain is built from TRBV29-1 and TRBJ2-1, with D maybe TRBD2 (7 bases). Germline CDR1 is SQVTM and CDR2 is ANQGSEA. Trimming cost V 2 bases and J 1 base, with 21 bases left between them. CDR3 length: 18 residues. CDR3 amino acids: CSVEYGTGRGGSYNEQFF. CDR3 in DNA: TGCAGCGTTGAATACGGTACAGGGAGGGGAGGTTCCTACAATGAGCAGTTCTTC.

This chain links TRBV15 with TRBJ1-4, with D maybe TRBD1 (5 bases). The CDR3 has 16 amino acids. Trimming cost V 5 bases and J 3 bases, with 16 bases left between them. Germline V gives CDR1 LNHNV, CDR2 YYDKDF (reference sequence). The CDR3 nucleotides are TGTGCCACCAGCTTGCCTCCTTGGGGCTCTAATGAAAAACTGTTTTTT. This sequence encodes CATSLPPWGSNEKLFF.

The CDR3 loop is CASSLLQGARSEQYF. CDR3 in DNA: TGTGCCAGCAGTCTATTACAGGGGGCGCGATCCGAGCAGTACTTC. The gene calls are TRBV28 and TRBJ2-7; 9 nucleotides line up with TRBD1. There are 15 residues in the CDR3. Trimming at V came to 5 bases and at J to 6 bases, leaving 11 bases not matched to a gene. Germline V gene sequence: CDR1 MDHEN, CDR2 SYDVKM.

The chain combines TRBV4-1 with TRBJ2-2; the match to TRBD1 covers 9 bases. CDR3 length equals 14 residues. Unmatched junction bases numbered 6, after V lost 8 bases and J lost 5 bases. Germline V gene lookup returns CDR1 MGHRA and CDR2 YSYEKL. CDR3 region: CASQGTGRTGELFF. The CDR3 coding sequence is TGCGCCAGCCAAGGGACAGGGCGGACCGGGGAGCTGTTTTTT.

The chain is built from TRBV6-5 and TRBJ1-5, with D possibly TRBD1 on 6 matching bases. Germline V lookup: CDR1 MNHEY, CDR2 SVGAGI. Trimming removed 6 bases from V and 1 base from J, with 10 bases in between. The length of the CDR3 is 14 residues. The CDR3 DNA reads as TGTGCCAGCAGAGTAGGGGGAAGCAATCAGCCCCAGCATTTT. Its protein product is CASRVGGSNQPQHF.

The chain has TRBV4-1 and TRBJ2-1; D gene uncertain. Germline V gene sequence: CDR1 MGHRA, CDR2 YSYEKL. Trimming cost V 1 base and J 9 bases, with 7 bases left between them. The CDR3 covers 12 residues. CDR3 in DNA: TGCGCCAGCAGCCAAGTAGTGGGTGAGCAGTTCTTC. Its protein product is CASSQVVGEQFF.

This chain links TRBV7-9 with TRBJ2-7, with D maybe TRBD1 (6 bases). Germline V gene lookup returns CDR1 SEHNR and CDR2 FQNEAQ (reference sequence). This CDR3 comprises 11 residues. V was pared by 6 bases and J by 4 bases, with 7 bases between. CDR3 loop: CASRRGYEQYF. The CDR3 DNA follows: TGTGCCAGCAGGAGGGGGTACGAGCAGTACTTC.

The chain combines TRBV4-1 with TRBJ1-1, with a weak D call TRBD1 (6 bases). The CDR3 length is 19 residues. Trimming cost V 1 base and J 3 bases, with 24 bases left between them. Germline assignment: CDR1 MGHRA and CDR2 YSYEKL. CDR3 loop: CASSQVVAGEEVGYTEAFF. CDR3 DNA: TGCGCCAGCAGCCAAGTTGTAGCAGGGGAAGAAGTGGGATACACTGAAGCTTTCTTT.

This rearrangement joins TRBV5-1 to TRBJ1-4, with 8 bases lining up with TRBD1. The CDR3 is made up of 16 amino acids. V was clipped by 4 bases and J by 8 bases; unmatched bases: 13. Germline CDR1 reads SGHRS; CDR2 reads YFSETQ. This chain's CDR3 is CASSLTHQGAEEKLFF. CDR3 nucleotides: TGCGCCAGCAGCCTTACGCACCAGGGGGCAGAAGAAAAACTGTTTTTT.

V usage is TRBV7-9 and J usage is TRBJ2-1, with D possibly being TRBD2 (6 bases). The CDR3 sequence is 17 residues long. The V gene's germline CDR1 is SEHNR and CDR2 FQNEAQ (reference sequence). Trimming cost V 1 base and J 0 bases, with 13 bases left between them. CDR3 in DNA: TGTGCCAGCAGCTTAGAAATAGCGGAGAGCTCCTACAATGAGCAGTTCTTC. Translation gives CASSLEIAESSYNEQFF.

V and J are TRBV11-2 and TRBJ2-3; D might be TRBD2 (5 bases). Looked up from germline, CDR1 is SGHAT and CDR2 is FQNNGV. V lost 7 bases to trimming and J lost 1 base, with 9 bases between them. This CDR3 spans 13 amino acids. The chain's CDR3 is CASTGMGTDTQYF. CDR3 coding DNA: TGTGCCAGCACGGGGATGGGCACAGATACGCAGTATTTT.

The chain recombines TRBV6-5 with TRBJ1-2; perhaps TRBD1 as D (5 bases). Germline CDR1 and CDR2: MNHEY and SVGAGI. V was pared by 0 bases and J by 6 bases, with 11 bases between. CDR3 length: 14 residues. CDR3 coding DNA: TGTGCCAGCAGTTACTCGGGGCAGGGAAATGGCTACACCTTC. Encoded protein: CASSYSGQGNGYTF.

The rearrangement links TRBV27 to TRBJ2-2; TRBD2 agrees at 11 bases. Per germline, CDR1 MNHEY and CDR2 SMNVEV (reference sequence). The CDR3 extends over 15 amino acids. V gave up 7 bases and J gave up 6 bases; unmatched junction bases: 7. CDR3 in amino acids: CASTLSGGAAGELFF. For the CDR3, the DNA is TGTGCCAGCACTCTTAGCGGGGGGGCTGCCGGGGAGCTGTTTTTT.

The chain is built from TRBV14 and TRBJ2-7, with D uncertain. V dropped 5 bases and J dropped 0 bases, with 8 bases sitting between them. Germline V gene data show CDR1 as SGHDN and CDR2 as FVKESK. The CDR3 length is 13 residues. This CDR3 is CASSEGYSYEQYF. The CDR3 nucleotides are TGTGCCAGCAGCGAAGGATACTCCTACGAGCAGTACTTC. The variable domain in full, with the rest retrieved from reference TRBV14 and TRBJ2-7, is EAGVTQFPSHSVIEKGQTVTLRCDPISGHDNLYWYRRVMGKEIKFLLHFVKESKQDESGMPNNRFLAERTGGTYSTLKVQPAELEDSGVYFCASSEGYSYEQYFGPGTRLTVT.

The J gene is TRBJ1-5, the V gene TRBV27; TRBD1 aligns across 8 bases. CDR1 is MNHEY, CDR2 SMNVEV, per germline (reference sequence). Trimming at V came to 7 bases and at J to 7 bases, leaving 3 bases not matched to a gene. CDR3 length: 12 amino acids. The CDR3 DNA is TGTGCCAGCACAGCAGGGGGCCAGCCCCAGCATTTT. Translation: CASTAGGQPQHF.

In DNA, the CDR3 is TGCGCCAGCAGCTTGTTCGGGGACCGAAGCACAGATACGCAGTATTTT. Protein product: CASSLFGDRSTDTQYF. This chain connects TRBV5-1 to TRBJ2-3; either TRBD1 or TRBD2 may supply D (5 bases each). The CDR3 consists of 16 residues. V lost 1 base, J lost 0 bases, and 12 bases lay in between. The germline CDR1 and CDR2 sequences are SGHRS and YFSETQ.

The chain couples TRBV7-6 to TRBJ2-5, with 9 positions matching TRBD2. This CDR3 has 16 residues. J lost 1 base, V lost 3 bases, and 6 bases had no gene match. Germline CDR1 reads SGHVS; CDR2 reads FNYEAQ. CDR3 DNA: TGTGCCAGCAGCTTCACAGGACTAGCGATCCAAGAGACCCAGTACTTC. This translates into CASSFTGLAIQETQYF.

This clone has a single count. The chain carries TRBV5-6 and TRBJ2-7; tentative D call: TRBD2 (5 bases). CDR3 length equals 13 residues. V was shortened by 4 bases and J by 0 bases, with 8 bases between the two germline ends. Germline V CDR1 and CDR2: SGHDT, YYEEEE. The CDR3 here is CASSPGDSYEQYF. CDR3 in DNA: TGTGCCAGCAGCCCCGGGGACTCCTACGAGCAGTACTTC.

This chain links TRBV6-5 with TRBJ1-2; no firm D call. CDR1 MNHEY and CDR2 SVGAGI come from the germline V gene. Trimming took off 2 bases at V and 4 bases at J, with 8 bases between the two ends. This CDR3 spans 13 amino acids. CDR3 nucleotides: TGTGCCAGCAGTTACGGCAGCTTCTATGGCTACACCTTC. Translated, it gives CASSYGSFYGYTF.

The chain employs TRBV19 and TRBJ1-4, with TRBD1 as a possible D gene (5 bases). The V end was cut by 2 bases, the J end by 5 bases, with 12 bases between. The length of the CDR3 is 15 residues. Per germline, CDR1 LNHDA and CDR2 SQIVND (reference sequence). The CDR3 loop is CASSISTGTNEKLFF. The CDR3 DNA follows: TGTGCCAGTAGTATAAGTACGGGGACCAATGAAAAACTGTTTTTT. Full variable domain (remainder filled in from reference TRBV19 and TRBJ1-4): DGGITQSPKYLFRKEGQNVTLSCEQNLNHDAMYWYRQDPGQGLRLIYYSQIVNDFQKGDIAEGYSVSREKKESFPLTVTSAQKNPTAFYLCASSISTGTNEKLFFGSGTQLSVL.

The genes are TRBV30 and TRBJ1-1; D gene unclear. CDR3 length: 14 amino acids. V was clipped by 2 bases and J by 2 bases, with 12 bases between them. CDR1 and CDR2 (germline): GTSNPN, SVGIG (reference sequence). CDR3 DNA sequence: TGTGCCTGGAGTACGACCTTCCCCAACACTGAAGCTTTCTTT. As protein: CAWSTTFPNTEAFF.

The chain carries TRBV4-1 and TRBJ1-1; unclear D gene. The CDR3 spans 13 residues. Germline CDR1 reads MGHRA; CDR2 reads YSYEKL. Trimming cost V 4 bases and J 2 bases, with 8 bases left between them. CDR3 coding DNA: TGCGCCAGCAGCCCCCAGGAAAACACTGAAGCTTTCTTT. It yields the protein CASSPQENTEAFF.

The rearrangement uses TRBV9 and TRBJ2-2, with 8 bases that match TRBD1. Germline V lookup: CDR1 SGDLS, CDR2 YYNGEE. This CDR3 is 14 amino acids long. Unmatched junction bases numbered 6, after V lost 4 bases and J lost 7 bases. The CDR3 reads CASSPGTGLGELFF. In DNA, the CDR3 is TGTGCCAGCAGCCCAGGGACAGGCCTCGGGGAGCTGTTTTTT.

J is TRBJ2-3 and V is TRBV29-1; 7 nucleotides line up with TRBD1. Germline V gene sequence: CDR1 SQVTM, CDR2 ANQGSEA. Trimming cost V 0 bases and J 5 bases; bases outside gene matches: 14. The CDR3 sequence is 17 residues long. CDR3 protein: CSVEDRGRQGWGDTQYF. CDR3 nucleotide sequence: TGCAGCGTTGAAGATCGGGGAAGACAGGGCTGGGGAGATACGCAGTATTTT.

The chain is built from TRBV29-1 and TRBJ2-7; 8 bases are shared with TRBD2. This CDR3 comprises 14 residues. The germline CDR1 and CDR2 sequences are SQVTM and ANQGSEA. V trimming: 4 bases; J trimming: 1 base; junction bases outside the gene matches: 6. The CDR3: CSVAPGLVSYEQYF. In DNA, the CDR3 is TGCAGCGTTGCGCCGGGACTAGTATCCTACGAGCAGTACTTC.

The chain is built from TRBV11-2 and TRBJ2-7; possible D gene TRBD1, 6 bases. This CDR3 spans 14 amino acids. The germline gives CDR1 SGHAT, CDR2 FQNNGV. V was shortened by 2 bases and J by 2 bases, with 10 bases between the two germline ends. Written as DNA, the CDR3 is TGTGCCAGCAGCTTATTCGCAGGGGCCTACGAGCAGTACTTC. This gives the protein CASSLFAGAYEQYF.

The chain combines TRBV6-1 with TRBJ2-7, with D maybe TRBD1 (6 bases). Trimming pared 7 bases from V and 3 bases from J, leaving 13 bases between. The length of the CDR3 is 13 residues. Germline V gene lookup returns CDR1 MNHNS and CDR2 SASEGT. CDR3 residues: CASTPDRIYEQYF. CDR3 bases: TGTGCCAGCACCCCGGACAGAATCTACGAGCAGTACTTC.